These 19 T cell receptor beta chains came from one sample sequenced in a study of shared clonotypes between healthy human individuals. Only CD45RO-negative cells positively selected for CCR7 counted as naive CD8 cells, so terminally differentiated effector memory CD45RA+ cells were excluded. This table comes from immunoSEQ multiplex PCR, and its TCRdb copy is limited to in-frame clones, with some not included. The table records 800,000 or so clones, 90% to 97% of them present only once. Material: naive CD8+ T cells sorted from blood. The receptor set was obtained from a man aged 25 to 40 in good health.

This chain's CDR3 is CSVRDRGGGELFF. The CDR3 DNA sequence: TGCAGCGTTAGGGACAGGGGTGGCGGGGAGCTGTTTTTT. V usage is TRBV29-1 and J usage is TRBJ2-2; 10 bases agree with TRBD1. Germline assignment: CDR1 SQVTM and CDR2 ANQGSEA. V shed 5 bases and J 7 bases; nucleotides not matched to a gene: 4. The CDR3 has 13 amino acids.

Regarding this clone: The same CDR3 also results from other DNA sequences found in this sample. V usage is TRBV27 and J usage is TRBJ1-1; D is undetermined. The CDR3 runs 13 residues. V was clipped by 3 bases and J by 0 bases, with 5 bases between them. Germline lookup yields CDR1 MNHEY and CDR2 SMNVEV (reference sequence). The CDR3 loop is CASSLGMNTEAFF. CDR3 nucleotide sequence: TGTGCCAGCAGTTTGGGCATGAACACTGAAGCTTTCTTT.

The V call is TRBV7-9, the J call TRBJ1-2; 8 bases align to TRBD1. Germline-derived CDR1 and CDR2 are SEHNR and FQNEAQ (reference sequence). V lost 0 bases to trimming and J lost 6 bases; unmatched junction nucleotides: 3. The CDR3 runs 14 residues. The DNA for the CDR3 is TGTGCCAGCAGCTTAGCCCTCAGGGGGCATGGCTACACCTTC. It codes for CASSLALRGHGYTF.

V usage is TRBV4-1 and J usage is TRBJ2-1; perhaps TRBD1 as D (5 bases). CDR1 and CDR2 from the germline V gene are MGHRA and YSYEKL. Trimming stripped 0 bases from V and 5 bases from J, with 14 bases between. The CDR3 consists of 16 residues. The CDR3, as DNA: TGCGCCAGCAGCCAAGAAGGGGTCGTTCCTAACAATGAGCAGTTCTTC. Translating it yields CASSQEGVVPNNEQFF.

The chain combines TRBV2 with TRBJ2-3; 10 nucleotides match TRBD2. J was trimmed by 5 bases and V by 3 bases; bases with no gene match: 5. This CDR3 is built from 15 residues. Germline values: CDR1 SNHLY, CDR2 FYNNEI. The CDR3 bases are TGTGCCAGCAGTGATTTGGGGACTAGCGAAGATACGCAGTATTTT. Amino acid sequence: CASSDLGTSEDTQYF.

The chain couples TRBV27 to TRBJ2-2; 11 bases align to TRBD1. V lost 5 bases, J lost 6 bases, and 11 bases stayed unmatched. Germline values: CDR1 MNHEY, CDR2 SMNVEV (reference sequence). The CDR3 is made up of 17 amino acids. The DNA of the CDR3 is TGTGCCAGCAGTCCATCCGGACAGGGGGCGCCGTCCGGGGAGCTGTTTTTT. It is translated as CASSPSGQGAPSGELFF.

The rearrangement links TRBV27 to TRBJ2-3, with 10 bases matching TRBD2. CDR1 MNHEY and CDR2 SMNVEV come from the germline V gene (reference sequence). The CDR3 runs 17 residues. Trimming cost V 5 bases and J 3 bases; bases outside gene matches: 11. The CDR3 sequence is CASSSPSGSGWTDTQYF. CDR3 DNA sequence: TGTGCCAGCAGTAGTCCTAGCGGGAGCGGGTGGACAGATACGCAGTATTTT.

This chain connects TRBV5-5 to TRBJ2-4; D not resolved. Trimming shortened V by 0 bases and J by 5 bases, and 6 bases separated the two germline ends. Germline V gene lookup returns CDR1 SGHKS and CDR2 YYEKEE (reference sequence). The CDR3 spans 13 residues. CDR3 DNA sequence: TGTGCCAGCAGCTTGGCCGACGAAAACATTCAGTACTTC. Its protein product is CASSLADENIQYF.

The rearrangement uses TRBV15 and TRBJ2-7; D unclear. This CDR3 has 13 amino acids. V was clipped by 8 bases and J by 2 bases, with 13 bases between them. CDR1 LNHNV and CDR2 YYDKDF come from the germline V gene (reference sequence). DNA of the CDR3: TGTGCCACCTCTTGGGAAATACCCTACGAGCAGTACTTC. Protein sequence: CATSWEIPYEQYF.

The chain carries TRBV13 and TRBJ1-1, with D tentatively TRBD1 (6 bases). The V gene's germline CDR1 is PRHDT and CDR2 FYEKMQ (reference sequence). Trimming pared 5 bases from V and 11 bases from J, leaving 15 bases between. The CDR3 contains 12 residues. The CDR3 DNA sequence: TGTGCCAGCAGCGAGGGAACAGGGAACGCTTTCTTT. Amino acids: CASSEGTGNAFF.

This rearrangement joins TRBV7-9 to TRBJ2-1, with TRBD1 identical over 10 bases. Germline lookup yields CDR1 SEHNR and CDR2 FQNEAQ (reference sequence). This CDR3 region has 15 residues. J was trimmed by 2 bases and V by 5 bases; bases with no gene match: 3. The CDR3 sequence is CASSPTGGAYNEQFF. The CDR3, as DNA: TGTGCCAGCAGCCCGACAGGGGGCGCCTACAATGAGCAGTTCTTC.

The V call is TRBV28, the J call TRBJ2-7, with D perhaps TRBD2 (6 bases). The CDR3 is 15 residues long. V lost 5 bases and J lost 5, with 19 bases in between. Germline CDR1 and CDR2: MDHEN and SYDVKM. The CDR3 sequence is CASSPLARRTDEQYF. CDR3 bases: TGTGCCAGCAGTCCCCTAGCGAGGAGAACGGACGAGCAGTACTTC.

The chain recombines TRBV6-5 with TRBJ2-2; 9 bases line up with TRBD1. V lost 6 bases and J lost 7; bases outside the gene matches: 3. CDR3 length equals 13 residues. Germline CDR1 reads MNHEY; CDR2 reads SVGAGI. The CDR3 sequence is CASRQGAGGELFF. Here the CDR3 DNA reads TGTGCCAGCAGACAGGGGGCGGGCGGGGAGCTGTTTTTT.

The chain has TRBV7-9 and TRBJ2-7, with D possibly being TRBD1 (6 bases). Trimming shortened V by 5 bases and J by 7 bases, and 12 bases separated the two germline ends. CDR3 size: 12 residues. Germline CDR1 reads SEHNR; CDR2 reads FQNEAQ (reference sequence). DNA of the CDR3: TGTGCCAGCAGCCCAGGGGTGAAAGAGCAGTACTTC. It is translated as CASSPGVKEQYF.

The V call is TRBV11-3, the J call TRBJ2-3; no definite D call. This CDR3 comprises 13 residues. CDR1 is SGHNT and CDR2 is YENEEA in the germline V gene. V gave up 5 bases and J gave up 3 bases, with 9 bases separating them. The CDR3 nucleotides are TGTGCCAGCAGCCTCGGACCGACAGATACGCAGTATTTT. It translates to CASSLGPTDTQYF.

Turning to this clone: Germline and junction disagree at one end, which may indicate a read error. The chain recombines TRBV20-1 with TRBJ2-7; possibly TRBD2 for D (6 bases). CDR3 length equals 10 residues. The germline gives CDR1 DFQATT, CDR2 SNEGSKA (reference sequence). The CDR3 here is CNGSSYEQYF. CDR3 DNA sequence: TGTAACGGGAGCAGTTACGAGCAGTACTTC.

Details on this clone: The same CDR3 arises from other DNA sequences in this sample as well. This rearrangement joins TRBV7-9 to TRBJ1-4, with a weak D call TRBD1 (6 bases). The length of the CDR3 is 13 residues. Germline CDR1 SEHNR, CDR2 FQNEAQ (reference sequence). Trimming removed 3 bases from V and 7 bases from J, with 9 bases in between. CDR3 sequence reads: CASSLKQGEKLFF. The CDR3 DNA sequence: TGTGCCAGCAGCTTGAAACAGGGTGAAAAACTGTTTTTT.

This clone showed up just once. Within the sample, other DNA sequences also encode this same CDR3. V is TRBV7-9 and J is TRBJ2-7; D is ambiguous. V shed 5 bases and J shed 3 bases, with 11 bases lying between them. Germline CDR1 is SEHNR and CDR2 is FQNEAQ (reference sequence). This CDR3 is built from 13 residues. The CDR3 nucleotides read TGTGCCAGCAGCCCAACGGGCGGCTACGAGCAGTACTTC. Amino acids: CASSPTGGYEQYF. Combining the CDR3 with reference TRBV7-9 and TRBJ2-7 gives the whole variable domain DTGVSQNPRHKITKRGQNVTFRCDPISEHNRLYWYRQTLGQGPEFLTYFQNEAQLEKSRLLSDRFSAERPKGSFSTLEIQRTEQGDSAMYLCASSPTGGYEQYFGPGTRLTVT.

V usage is TRBV5-5 and J usage is TRBJ2-7; D remains ambiguous. CDR1 and CDR2 (germline): SGHKS, YYEKEE (reference sequence). The V and J ends lost 0 bases and 3 bases respectively, with 10 bases between them. This CDR3 has 14 residues. The CDR3 region has the DNA TGTGCCAGCAGCTTGGGTAGCTCATACTACGAGCAGTACTTC. It translates to CASSLGSSYYEQYF.